This is a list of T cell receptor beta chains from one sample in a study of blood T cell repertoires in COVID-19. Produced via immunoSEQ multiplex PCR; TCRdb's table is partial and in-frame only. The table shows 400,000 to 450,000 clones, with around 88% occurring only once. Sequencing input: peripheral blood. The receptors were sampled from a woman aged 45-65 years with COVID-19, enrolled during active disease. Each CDR3 is given without its conserved first and last residue.

TRBV24-1	13	TRBJ2-7	ATSDFRQGSYEQY
TRBV4-1	13	TRBJ1-6	ASSPRLWVNSPLH
TRBV5-8	13	TRBJ2-3	ASSSGTSGTDTQY
TRBV3-1/TRBV3-2	10	TRBJ2-1	ASSRTSGRRF
TRBV4-1	12	TRBJ1-4	ASSRQGDNEKLF
TRBV11-3	14	TRBJ2-3	ASSLGTGRGRDTQY
TRBV7-2	10	TRBJ2-1	ASSTLGGEQF
TRBV21-1	10	TRBJ1-5	ARGTGNQPQH
TRBV29-1	10	TRBJ1-2	SVERDRDGYT
TRBV2	9	TRBJ2-2	ASSRAGELF
TRBV3-1/TRBV3-2	13	TRBJ1-1	ASSQGRVLNTEAF
TRBV5-1	17	TRBJ2-6	ASSPRGGSPPSGANVLT
TRBV2	13	TRBJ1-5	ARGGETGKNQPQH
TRBV25-1	12	TRBJ2-3	ASSESDQGNTQY
TRBV19	13	TRBJ2-7	ASSASGTGGYEQY
TRBV5-5	14	TRBJ2-6	ASRGSGYSGANVLT
TRBV27	11	TRBJ1-2	ASSWAGGLGYT
TRBV19	11	TRBJ1-5	ASRDRGNQPQH
TRBV6-5	13	TRBJ1-6	ASAGQISYNSPLH
TRBV27	12	TRBJ1-6	ASCPGGTDSPLH
TRBV6-5	13	TRBJ2-7	ASSYAPGEVYEQY
TRBV11-2	16	TRBJ2-1	ASSLVHGPPSSYNEQF
TRBV5-4	12	TRBJ2-7	ASSSGDRGYEQY
TRBV9	13	TRBJ1-1	ASSIRTAGNTEAF
TRBV30	11	TRBJ1-5	AWSVRGDQPQH
TRBV5-1	12	TRBJ2-3	ASSPGQATDTQY
TRBV9	12	TRBJ1-4	ASSVGGVGKKLF
TRBV5-6	13	TRBJ2-7	ASSRGPGGFNEQY
TRBV19	12	TRBJ1-2	ASSMGQGHYGYT
TRBV21-1	13	TRBJ1-5	ASSKGQGAVKTQH
TRBV11-1	13	TRBJ2-1	ASSLAPRGHNEQF
TRBV27	14	TRBJ2-7	ASSLDSGGNNYEQY
TRBV12-3/TRBV12-4	9	TRBJ1-2	ASSLGTVSF
TRBV7-2	13	TRBJ2-1	ASSFTPIAGNEQF
TRBV7-9	12	TRBJ1-2	ASSLGGDRDGYT
TRBV14	11	TRBJ2-2	ASSQDAFGRHS
TRBV11-2	13	TRBJ1-1	ASSRLNTPNTEAF
TRBV27	11	TRBJ1-6	ASGNRGYSPLH
TRBV7-9	11	TRBJ2-7	ASSFRSSYEQY
TRBV2	9	TRBJ1-1	ASSLGHYAF
TRBV7-2	13	TRBJ2-7	ASRPSGGGGYEQY
TRBV5-6	11	TRBJ1-2	ASSSLTVNGYT
TRBV18	11	TRBJ1-4	ASSPAQYEKLF
TRBV5-6	14	TRBJ1-2	ASSPLAPGQGGGYT
TRBV28	12	TRBJ2-7	ASSLRQGTYEQY